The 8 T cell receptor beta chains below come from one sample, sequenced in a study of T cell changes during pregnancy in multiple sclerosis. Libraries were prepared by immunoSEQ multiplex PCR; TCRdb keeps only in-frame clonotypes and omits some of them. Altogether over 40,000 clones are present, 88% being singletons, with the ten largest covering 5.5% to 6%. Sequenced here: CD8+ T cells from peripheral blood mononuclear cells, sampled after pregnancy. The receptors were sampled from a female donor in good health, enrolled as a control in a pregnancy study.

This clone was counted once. The CDR3 DNA reads as TGTGCCAGCAGCGAGCGAGAGGGCTGGGTCACTGAAGCTTTCTTT. Protein sequence: CASSEREGWVTEAFF. This chain links TRBV9 with TRBJ1-1; D unresolved. The V gene lost 3 bases and the J gene lost 4 bases, with 16 bases spanning the gap. The CDR3 runs to 15 residues. Germline V lookup: CDR1 SGDLS, CDR2 YYNGEE.

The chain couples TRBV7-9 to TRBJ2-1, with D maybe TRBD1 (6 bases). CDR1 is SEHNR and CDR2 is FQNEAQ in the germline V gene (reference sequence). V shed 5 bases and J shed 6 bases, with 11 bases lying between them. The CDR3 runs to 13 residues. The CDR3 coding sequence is TGTGCCAGCAGCCCCGGGACACTCAATGAGCAGTTCTTC. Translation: CASSPGTLNEQFF.

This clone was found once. CDR3 coding DNA: TGCGCCAGCAGCCGAGGACAGAAGAACACTGAAGCTTTCTTT. As protein: CASSRGQKNTEAFF. The chain couples TRBV4-3 to TRBJ1-1; D is possibly TRBD1 (6 bases). V gave up 4 bases and J gave up 1 base, with 10 bases separating them. Germline CDR1 reads LGHNA; CDR2 reads YSLEER. This CDR3 is 14 amino acids long.

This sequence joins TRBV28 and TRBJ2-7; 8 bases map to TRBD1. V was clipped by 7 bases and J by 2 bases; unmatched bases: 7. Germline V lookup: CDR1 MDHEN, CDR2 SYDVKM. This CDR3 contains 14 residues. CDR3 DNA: TGTGCCAGCACTCCGACAGGGGATACCTACGAGCAGTACTTC. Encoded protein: CASTPTGDTYEQYF.

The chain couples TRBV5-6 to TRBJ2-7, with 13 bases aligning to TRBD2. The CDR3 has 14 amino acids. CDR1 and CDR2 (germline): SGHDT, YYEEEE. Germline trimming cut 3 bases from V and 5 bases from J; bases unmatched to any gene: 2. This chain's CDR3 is CASSWTSGGHEQYF. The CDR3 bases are TGTGCCAGCAGCTGGACTAGCGGGGGCCACGAGCAGTACTTC. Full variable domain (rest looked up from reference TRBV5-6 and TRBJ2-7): DAGVTQSPTHLIKTRGQQVTLRCSPKSGHDTVSWYQQALGQGPQFIFQYYEEEERQRGNFPDRFSGHQFPNYSSELNVNALLLGDSALYLCASSWTSGGHEQYFGPGTRLTVT.

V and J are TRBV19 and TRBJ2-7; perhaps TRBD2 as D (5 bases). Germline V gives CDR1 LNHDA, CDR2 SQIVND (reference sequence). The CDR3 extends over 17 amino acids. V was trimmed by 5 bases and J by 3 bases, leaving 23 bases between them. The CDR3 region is CASSEGGGGLRGYEQYF. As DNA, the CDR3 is TGTGCCAGTAGTGAAGGAGGCGGCGGTTTAAGAGGCTACGAGCAGTACTTC.

CDR3 loop: CASSRGGGVPLHF. In nucleotides, the CDR3 is TGTGCCAGCAGCCGAGGAGGAGGGGTTCCCCTCCACTTT. The chain has TRBV4-2 and TRBJ1-6; possibly TRBD1 for D (5 bases). The CDR3 runs 13 residues. Germline V gene lookup returns CDR1 LGHNA and CDR2 YNFKEQ. V was trimmed by 4 bases and J by 13 bases, leaving 14 bases between them.

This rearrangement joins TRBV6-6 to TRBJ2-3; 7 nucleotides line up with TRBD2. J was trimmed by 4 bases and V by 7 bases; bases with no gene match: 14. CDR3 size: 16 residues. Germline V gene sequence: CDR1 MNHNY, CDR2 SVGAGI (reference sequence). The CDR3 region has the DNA TGTGCCAGCACCATATCCCCGTGGGGGGGGGCAGATACGCAGTATTTT. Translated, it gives CASTISPWGGADTQYF.